Listed below are T cell receptor beta chains from one sample, sequenced in a study of cytomegalovirus exposure and HLA in healthy donors. The protocol was immunoSEQ multiplex PCR, while the TCRdb copy is restricted to in-frame clones and leaves out a portion. The repertoire has roughly 190,000 clones, over 75% of them found once; the top ten carry 6.3%. The sample comprised PBMCs. These receptors originate from a man aged 35 to 55 in good health and CMV-seropositive. CDR3s include the opening cysteine and the closing phenylalanine or tryptophan. The D gene is left open where the match is weak. Clone size, where shown, is once, few, many, or a class for clones that have expanded.

TRBJ1-3	NA	TRBV7-8	NA	TGTGCCAGCAGCGGGGGCCTGAGCTCTGGAAACACCATATATTTT	CASSGGLSSGNTIYF
TRBJ2-7	NA	TRBV7-7	TRBD1	TGTGCTAGCAGCTTAGCACGGGACAGGGAAAGGGACGAGCAGTACTTC	CASSLARDRERDEQYF
TRBJ1-1	NA	TRBV11-2	NA	TGTGCCAGCAGCTTACAGGGCGTAGGAACTGAAGCTTTCTTT	CASSLQGVGTEAFF
TRBJ2-7	NA	TRBV5-4	TRBD1	TGTGCCAGCAGTTATCCGGGACAGGGAGCCTACGAGCAGTACTTC	CASSYPGQGAYEQYF
TRBJ1-2	NA	TRBV7-9	NA	TGTGCCAGCAGCTTAGCAGCGGCGTCTAACTATGGCTACACCTTC	CASSLAAASNYGYTF
TRBJ2-3	NA	TRBV29-1	TRBD2	TGCAGCGTTGTGGAGGCGGGGGTTTCAGATACGCAGTATTTT	CSVVEAGVSDTQYF
TRBJ2-7	NA	TRBV7-3	TRBD2	TGTGCCAGCAGCTTAACGGGGAGGGCTGACGAGCAGTACTTC	CASSLTGRADEQYF
TRBJ1-3	once	TRBV18	NA	TGCGCCAGCTCACCTGCGACAGTTGGAAACACCATATATTTT	CASSPATVGNTIYF
TRBJ1-2	few	TRBV5-4	TRBD1	TGTGCCAGCAGATCCACCGGGACAGCCTATGGCTACACCTTC	CASRSTGTAYGYTF
TRBJ1-6	NA	TRBV5-1	NA	TGCGCCATCAGCCCAGGGTTAGGTAATTCACCCCTCCACTTT	CAISPGLGNSPLHF
TRBJ2-3	NA	TRBV1	NA	TGCACCAGCAGCCCGGCGGCGGGGGGATTCTTTGGGAGAGATACGCAGTATTTT	CTSSPAAGGFFGRDTQYF
TRBJ2-7	few	TRBV7-9	TRBD1	TGTGCCAGCAGCGCCCGACAGGGGGTAGTTACGAGCAAGTACTTC	CASSARQGVVTSKYF
TRBJ1-1	few	TRBV10-2	TRBD1	TGCGCCAGCAGTGAGTCTCCGGGACAGCACACTGAAGCTTTCTTT	CASSESPGQHTEAFF
TRBJ2-7	NA	TRBV11-1	TRBD2	TGTGCCAGCAGCTATTATGTTTTAGCGGGGGACCACTACGAGCAGTACTTC	CASSYYVLAGDHYEQYF
TRBJ1-6	NA	TRBV5-1	TRBD1	TGCGCCAGCAGCTTGGAGGGACAGGGGGATTCACCCCTCCACTTT	CASSLEGQGDSPLHF
TRBJ2-1	few	TRBV11-2	NA	TGTGCCAGCAGCTTAGTTCGGGCTAGCGATGAGCAGTTCTTC	CASSLVRASDEQFF
TRBJ2-7	NA	TRBV7-9	NA	TGTTCCAGCAGCTACTATTACGAGCAGTACTTC	CSSSYYYEQYF
TRBJ1-1	NA	TRBV5-4	TRBD1	TGTGCCAGCAGCGGGGACAGGGGGCCGAGAACTGAAGCTTTCTTT	CASSGDRGPRTEAFF
TRBJ1-6	NA	TRBV7-9	NA	TGTGCCAGCAGCTTAGAGGGGGTAGATTGGAATTCACCCCTCCACTTT	CASSLEGVDWNSPLHF
TRBJ2-3	NA	TRBV19	TRBD2	TGTGCCAGTAGTATTATAGCGGGTTCCACCTTAGATACGCAGTATTTT	CASSIIAGSTLDTQYF
TRBJ1-2	NA	TRBV5-1	NA	TGCGCCAGCGCCCTAGGGGGGGAATATGGCTACACCTTC	CASALGGEYGYTF
TRBJ2-3	few	TRBV10-1	TRBD1	TGCGCCAGCAGTACAGGGGGAGATACGCAGTATTTT	CASSTGGDTQYF
TRBJ2-2	NA	TRBV5-4	TRBD1	TGTGCCAGCAGCTCCCAGGGGGCGAACACCGGGGAGCTGTTTTTT	CASSSQGANTGELFF
TRBJ2-7	few	TRBV6-5	NA	TGTGCCAGCAGTTATACACGGGACTACGAGCAGTACTTC	CASSYTRDYEQYF
TRBJ1-2	once	TRBV12-5	NA	TGTGCTAGTGCCAGGTCGGGGGGGAACTATGGCTACACCTTC	CASARSGGNYGYTF
TRBJ1-5	once	TRBV19	NA	TGTGCCAGTAGTCCCCGTGGGGCAGGGTATAAACAGCCCCAGCATTTT	CASSPRGAGYKQPQHF
TRBJ2-7	NA	TRBV9	TRBD2	TGTGCCAGCAGCGTAGGGACTAGCGGGTCGTCCTACGAGCAGTACTTC	CASSVGTSGSSYEQYF
TRBJ1-2	NA	TRBV5-1	TRBD1	TGCGCCAGCAGCTTAGGACAGGGGTCCTATGGCTACACCTTC	CASSLGQGSYGYTF
TRBJ2-1	NA	TRBV5-1	TRBD1	TGCGCCAGCAGCTTAGGGACAGTCGGTGAGCAGTTCTTC	CASSLGTVGEQFF
TRBJ1-5	NA	TRBV27	NA	TGTGCCAGCAGTTTGGAGAGGAGGCAGCCCCAGCATTTT	CASSLERRQPQHF
TRBJ1-5	NA	TRBV5-1	NA	TGCGCCAGCAGCTTGGACGGGGAGGGTCAGCCCCAGCATTTT	CASSLDGEGQPQHF
TRBJ2-7	NA	TRBV4-3	NA	TGCGCCAGCAGCCAAGCCCACGGAGGGGCCTACGAGCAGTACTTC	CASSQAHGGAYEQYF
TRBJ2-1	NA	TRBV7-2	NA	TGTGCCAGCAGCTTAGGGCCCCTTACTGAGCAGTTCTTC	CASSLGPLTEQFF
TRBJ1-4	NA	TRBV28	TRBD1	TGTGCCAGCGGGGGGACAGGGGTACAAAAACTGTTTTTT	CASGGTGVQKLFF
TRBJ1-5	NA	TRBV28	NA	TGTGCCAGCAGTTTAGGTGGGCAGGGCGATCAGCCCCAGCATTTT	CASSLGGQGDQPQHF
TRBJ1-1	few	TRBV25-1	TRBD1	TGTGCCAGCAGCAGGGGGACTGAAGCTTTCTTT	CASSRGTEAFF
TRBJ2-5	NA	TRBV7-6	TRBD2	TGTGCCAGCAGCTTAGAGCCGGCGGGGGGGCAAGAGACCCAGTACTTC	CASSLEPAGGQETQYF
TRBJ2-7	NA	TRBV2	NA	TGTGCCAGCAGTGACCCCCCCGGGGGTTACGAGCAGTACTTC	CASSDPPGGYEQYF
TRBJ1-1	NA	TRBV5-1	NA	TGCGCCAGCAGACAGAGTAACACTGAAGCTTTCTTT	CASRQSNTEAFF
TRBJ1-4	few	TRBV4-3	NA	TGCGCCAGCAGCCAAGATCCCACGGGATTCCGGGAAAAACTGTTTTTT	CASSQDPTGFREKLFF
TRBJ2-1	once	TRBV4-2	NA	TGTGCCAGCAGCCAAGACGCAGGGTCCTACAATGAGCAGTTCTTC	CASSQDAGSYNEQFF
TRBJ1-1	few	TRBV5-4	NA	TGTGCCAGCAGCTTGCAGGCCCGGAACACTGAAGCTTTCTTT	CASSLQARNTEAFF
TRBJ2-2	NA	TRBV28	NA	TGTGCCACCGCGCTGTCCCTTGCGACCGGGGAGCTGTTTTTT	CATALSLATGELFF
TRBJ1-2	NA	TRBV4-1	NA	TGCGCCAGCAGCCACCTCGGGACACCAGGATACTATGGCTACACCTTC	CASSHLGTPGYYGYTF
TRBJ2-7	NA	TRBV27	TRBD1	TGTGCCAGCGGAACGACCGGGACAGGGGGCCACGAGCAGTACTTC	CASGTTGTGGHEQYF
TRBJ2-5	NA	TRBV19	NA	TGTGCCAGCAGGCGGGCTTCCCCAGAGACCCAGTACTTC	CASRRASPETQYF
TRBJ2-6	NA	TRBV9	TRBD2	TGTGCCAGCAGCTTCCCGGGGAGGGCTGGTGGGGCCAACGTCCTGACTTTC	CASSFPGRAGGANVLTF
TRBJ2-5	NA	TRBV27	TRBD2	TGTGCCAGCAGTTCGGGACTAGCGGGGACAGAGACCCAGTACTTC	CASSSGLAGTETQYF
TRBJ1-2	once	TRBV30	NA	TGTGCCTGGAGTGTAAACAGGGCGGATGGCTACACCTTC	CAWSVNRADGYTF
TRBJ2-4	few	TRBV7-9	TRBD2	TGTTCCAGCAGCTCCCCGCAACGGGGGGAAATAAACATTCAGTACTTC	CSSSSPQRGEINIQYF
TRBJ2-5	NA	TRBV29-1	NA	TGCAGCGTAGCGGAGTCCCAGACCCAGTACTTC	CSVAESQTQYF
TRBJ2-7	NA	TRBV28	TRBD2	TGTGCCAGCGGAACGGGCGGGGGGGGTAACTACGAGCAGTACTTC	CASGTGGGGNYEQYF
TRBJ1-2	NA	TRBV2	NA	TGTGCCATCGCCTCCCAGGGGCGAGTGTATGGCTACACCTTC	CAIASQGRVYGYTF
TRBJ2-5	NA	TRBV5-1	TRBD2	TGCGCCAGCAGCTTGGTTTTAGCGGGCCAAGAGACCCAGTACTTC	CASSLVLAGQETQYF
TRBJ2-5	NA	TRBV19	TRBD2	TGTGCCAGTAAGAGTAGCGGGGTTGGGGAGACCCAGTACTTC	CASKSSGVGETQYF
TRBJ2-5	NA	TRBV4-3	NA	TGCGCCAGCAGCCAAGATAGGACAGCACGACAAGAGACCCAGTACTTC	CASSQDRTARQETQYF
TRBJ1-1	NA	TRBV5-4	TRBD1	TGTGCCAGCAGCAGGACAGGGGGAGGGGGCACTGAAGCTTTCTTT	CASSRTGGGGTEAFF
TRBJ2-4	NA	TRBV25-1	NA	TGTGCCAGCAGCGGACAGACTCCAGCCAAAAACATTCAGTACTTC	CASSGQTPAKNIQYF
TRBJ1-2	NA	TRBV6-6	TRBD1	TGTGCCAGCAGGGGGGACAGTAGGGGCTACACCTTC	CASRGDSRGYTF
TRBJ2-5	NA	TRBV13	TRBD2	TGTGCCAGCAGTACGGAGGGTAGCGGGACTAAAGAGACCCAGTACTTC	CASSTEGSGTKETQYF